Following are 20 T cell receptor beta chains from one sample sequenced in a study of T-cell memory formation after mild COVID-19. Each CDR3 protein is one row after TCRdb ran MiXCR on the 5' RACE reads. In the table there are 350,000 to 450,000 distinct CDR3 sequences, 20% to 25% of which are singletons. The source material was PBMCs or a T cell subset sorted from them (not recorded which). These receptors came from an adult woman who had mild COVID-19 (a few samples of this study predate the infection). Cell type and time point are not known.

This clonotype was counted a few times. This chain links TRBV5-6 with TRBJ1-1; D remains ambiguous. The CDR3 runs 14 residues. Germline assignment: CDR1 SGHDT and CDR2 YYEEEE. Deletions cut 2 bases from V and 5 bases from J, with 13 bases between. Here the CDR3 reads CASSFSLARTEAFF. CDR3 in DNA: TGTGCCAGCAGCTTCAGTTTAGCACGGACTGAAGCTTTCTTT.

The V call is TRBV4-2, the J call TRBJ2-7, with 10 bases aligning to TRBD1. Germline V gives CDR1 LGHNA, CDR2 YNFKEQ. The V segment lost 2 bases and the J segment 5 bases; nucleotides outside the gene matches: 6. CDR3 length: 15 residues. This chain's CDR3 is CASSQTGQGSDEQYF. The CDR3 DNA reads TGTGCCAGCAGCCAAACGGGACAGGGGTCGGACGAGCAGTACTTC.

This clonotype was counted a few times. This chain links TRBV5-6 with TRBJ1-2; 7 nucleotides align to TRBD1. Germline V gene sequence: CDR1 SGHDT, CDR2 YYEEEE. Germline trimming cut 4 bases from V and 2 bases from J; bases unmatched to any gene: 5. The CDR3 is 14 residues long. The CDR3 protein is CASSIPGQNYGYTF. The CDR3 nucleotides read TGTGCCAGCAGCATACCGGGACAGAACTATGGCTACACCTTC.

The chain recombines TRBV12-3 or TRBV12-4 with TRBJ2-7; 9 positions agree with TRBD2. This CDR3 spans 15 amino acids. Unmatched junction bases numbered 8, after V lost 7 bases and J lost 1 base. Here the CDR3 DNA reads TGTGCCAGCACCTCTTTTCTAGCGGGATCCTACGAGCAGTACTTC. Translated: CASTSFLAGSYEQYF.

The rearrangement uses TRBV9 and TRBJ2-7; TRBD2 aligns across 12 bases. The V gene's germline CDR1 is SGDLS and CDR2 YYNGEE. V lost 0 bases to trimming and J lost 7 bases; unmatched junction nucleotides: 2. This CDR3 comprises 14 residues. This chain's CDR3 is CASSVGTSGEEQYF. DNA of the CDR3: TGTGCCAGCAGCGTAGGGACTAGCGGGGAGGAGCAGTACTTC.

This clonotype was counted only a few times. The chain links TRBV4-1 to TRBJ2-3; 7 bases map to TRBD2. The trim removed 1 base at V and 5 bases at J, leaving 12 bases unmatched. Germline CDR1 MGHRA, CDR2 YSYEKL. This CDR3 comprises 17 residues. CDR3 residues: CASSQGRSGATGDTQYF. As DNA, the CDR3 is TGCGCCAGCAGCCAAGGCCGGAGCGGGGCCACGGGAGATACGCAGTATTTT.

This clonotype has a handful of counts. V is TRBV7-9 and J is TRBJ1-1; D ambiguous. The CDR3 consists of 15 residues. Deletions cut 1 base from V and 0 bases from J, with 9 bases between. Looked up from germline, CDR1 is SEHNR and CDR2 is FQNEAQ (reference sequence). DNA of the CDR3: TGTGCCAGCAGCTTAGTATCGGACCTGAACACTGAAGCTTTCTTT. It yields the protein CASSLVSDLNTEAFF.

This clonotype showed up just a few times. This chain connects TRBV21-1 to TRBJ2-1; TRBD1, the table's D call, was not compared with the DNA. TRBV21-1 is an annotated pseudogene. CDR3 length: 15 amino acids. The CDR3 here is CASSNRGNKGNEQFF. The DNA of the CDR3 is TGTGCCAGCAGCAACCGGGGCAATAAGGGGAATGAGCAGTTCTTC.

The V gene is TRBV20-1, the J gene TRBJ2-7; weak D call: TRBD2 (6 bases). CDR3 length: 14 residues. V lost 6 bases to trimming and J lost 7 bases, with 22 bases between them. Germline-derived CDR1 and CDR2 are DFQATT and SNEGSKA (reference sequence). The CDR3 sequence: CSASTGVQLREQYF. The CDR3, as DNA: TGCAGTGCCAGCACGGGGGTTCAATTACGGGAGCAGTACTTC.

The rearrangement uses TRBV3-1 and TRBJ2-7; 13 bases align to TRBD2. V shed 4 bases, J shed 0 bases, and the junction held 3 bases outside the gene matches. The CDR3 is 16 residues long. CDR1 and CDR2 from the germline V gene are LGHDT and YNNKEL (reference sequence). CDR3 DNA sequence: TGTGCCAGCAGCCTCAGGACTAGCGGGAGCTCCTACGAGCAGTACTTC. Its translation: CASSLRTSGSSYEQYF.

This chain connects TRBV28 to TRBJ2-5, with 7 bases identical to TRBD1. V was clipped by 3 bases and J by 9 bases; unmatched bases: 19. The CDR3 length is 17 residues. Germline CDR1 is MDHEN and CDR2 is SYDVKM. The CDR3 DNA follows: TGTGCCAGCAGTTTTCGAGGGGGCAGCGATTCCAGTGGGGCCCAGTACTTC. Its protein is CASSFRGGSDSSGAQYF. Full variable domain (remainder filled in from reference TRBV28 and TRBJ2-5): DVKVTQSSRYLVKRTGEKVFLECVQDMDHENMFWYRQDPGLGLRLIYFSYDVKMKEKGDIPEGYSVSREKKERFSLILESASTNQTSMYLCASSFRGGSDSSGAQYFGPGTRLLVL.

The V call is TRBV5-1, the J call TRBJ1-1; D gene ambiguous. The CDR3 is 15 amino acids. From germline, CDR1 is SGHRS and CDR2 YFSETQ. V shed 0 bases and J shed 1 base, with 10 bases lying between them. CDR3 bases: TGCGCCAGCAGCTTGGGGCCGGGGAGGAACACTGAAGCTTTCTTT. It specifies CASSLGPGRNTEAFF.

This clonotype was detected a few times. This chain connects TRBV25-1 to TRBJ2-1; D is uncertain. V was clipped by 1 base and J by 12 bases, with 10 bases between them. Germline assignment: CDR1 MGHDK and CDR2 SYGVNS. The CDR3 extends over 12 amino acids. CDR3 residues: CASSESTYWQFF. CDR3 nucleotide sequence: TGTGCCAGCAGTGAATCTACCTACTGGCAGTTCTTC.

This chain joins TRBV24-1 and TRBJ2-2; 12 bases are shared with TRBD1. V trimming: 5 bases; J trimming: 6 bases; junction bases outside the gene matches: 6. Per germline, CDR1 KGHDR and CDR2 SFDVKD. The CDR3 totals 16 residues. This CDR3 reads CATSAPGQGASGELFF. DNA of the CDR3: TGTGCCACCAGTGCTCCGGGACAGGGGGCTTCCGGGGAGCTGTTTTTT.

This chain links TRBV5-1 with TRBJ2-2; D is perhaps TRBD1 (6 bases). Trimming took 1 base from V and 7 from J, leaving 14 bases between them. Per the germline V gene, CDR1 is SGHRS and CDR2 is YFSETQ. The CDR3 extends over 15 amino acids. CDR3 region: CASSLRAGADGELFF. The CDR3 DNA sequence: TGCGCCAGCAGCTTGAGGGCAGGGGCGGACGGGGAGCTGTTTTTT. Complete variable domain (other parts from reference TRBV5-1 and TRBJ2-2): KAGVTQTPRYLIKTRGQQVTLSCSPISGHRSVSWYQQTPGQGLQFLFEYFSETQRNKGNFPGRFSGRQFSNSRSEMNVSTLELGDSALYLCASSLRAGADGELFFGEGSRLTVL.

CDR3 in amino acids: CASGVLSGSVKTQYF. Written as DNA, the CDR3 is TGTGCTAGTGGAGTCCTTAGCGGGAGTGTGAAGACCCAGTACTTC. The chain carries TRBV12-5 and TRBJ2-5; 9 bases are shared with TRBD2. The CDR3 has 15 amino acids. Germline values: CDR1 LGHNT, CDR2 FRNRAP. V lost 6 bases to trimming and J lost 6 bases; unmatched junction nucleotides: 11.

The V and J genes are TRBV2 and TRBJ2-3; maybe TRBD2 (7 bases). In germline, CDR1 is SNHLY, CDR2 FYNNEI. The ends were cut back, 6 bases at V and 6 bases at J, with 22 bases in the middle. The CDR3 runs 16 residues. CDR3 DNA: TGTGCCAGCAGCCGAGGGGGACTACCAGCCTTTGATACGCAGTATTTT. Its protein is CASSRGGLPAFDTQYF.

The chain employs TRBV7-8 and TRBJ2-2; a weak D match, TRBD2 (7 bases). The CDR3 is made up of 14 amino acids. Germline loops: CDR1 SGHVS, CDR2 FQNEAQ. Trimming pared 5 bases from V and 6 bases from J, leaving 13 bases between. This CDR3 reads CASSGGASAGELFF. CDR3 sequence (DNA): TGTGCCAGCAGCGGGGGGGCGTCCGCCGGGGAGCTGTTTTTT.

The chain is built from TRBV5-1 and TRBJ2-2; D not resolved. The CDR3 has 13 residues. Trimming removed 4 bases from V and 5 bases from J, with 9 bases in between. CDR1 is SGHRS and CDR2 is YFSETQ in the germline V gene. The CDR3 coding sequence is TGCGCCAGCAGCCCTTCAACGACCGGGGAGCTGTTTTTT. Translation gives CASSPSTTGELFF.

This chain connects TRBV30 to TRBJ1-1, with D uncertain. This CDR3 has 12 residues. Trimming stripped 1 base from V and 6 bases from J, with 9 bases between. Germline V gene data show CDR1 as GTSNPN and CDR2 as SVGIG (reference sequence). This chain's CDR3 is CAWSGRAAEAFF. The CDR3 DNA is TGTGCCTGGAGTGGGAGGGCCGCTGAAGCTTTCTTT. Looking up the rest from reference TRBV30 and TRBJ1-1 gives the full variable domain: SQTIHQWPATLVQPVGSPLSLECTVEGTSNPNLYWYRQAAGRGLQLLFYSVGIGQISSEVPQNLSASRPQDRQFILSSKKLLLSDSGFYLCAWSGRAAEAFFGQGTRLTVV.